This TCR beta chain was sequenced in a study of T cell responses to AZD1222 COVID-19 vaccine. The method was immunoSEQ multiplex PCR; TCRdb's version includes in-frame clones alone and lacks a portion of them. The sample yields 90,000 to 120,000 clones, roughly 91% seen once. The length of the CDR3 is 14 residues. In germline, CDR1 is SGHTA, CDR2 FQGTGA. Trimming cost V 2 bases and J 0 bases, with 4 bases left between them. Notes on this clone: Its specificity is not known. This same CDR3 is encoded by further DNA sequences in the sample.

Whole-study findings and limits: It should be noted that donors were predominantly white British and more often female, and clonal diversity was possibly underestimated. There were vaccine-associated CD4 TCRs across spike, dominant at 160-218 and 743-854.

This material consisted of peripheral blood, taken on day 0 of AZD1222 vaccination. V gene TRBV7-3 combines with J gene TRBJ2-2; D is unresolved. This clonotype was obtained from an adult in good health. The CDR3 sequence is CASSLDSNTGELFF. For the CDR3, the DNA is TGTGCCAGCAGCTTAGACTCGAACACCGGGGAGCTGTTTTTT. The variable domain in full, with the rest retrieved from reference TRBV7-3 and TRBJ2-2, is GAGVSQTPSNKVTEKGKYVELRCDPISGHTALYWYRQSLGQGPEFLIYFQGTGAADDSGLPNDRFFAVRPEGSVSTLKIQRTERGDSAVYLCASSLDSNTGELFFGEGSRLTVL.